This TCR beta chain comes out of a study of T cell responses to AZD1222 COVID-19 vaccine. This CDR3 has 13 amino acids. The germline V and J ends were trimmed by 3 bases and 5 bases, with 11 bases remaining between them. CDR1 is SGHNT and CDR2 is YENEEA in the germline V gene. The data were produced by immunoSEQ multiplex PCR, yet TCRdb's version contains in-frame clones alone and is incomplete. This sample yields roughly 150,000 clones, of which roughly nine tenths are seen a single time; 3.8% belongs to the top ten. The gene calls are TRBV11-3 and TRBJ2-7, with D maybe TRBD2 (6 bases). The sequence came from an adult who received the AZD1222 COVID-19 vaccine. This specimen consisted of peripheral blood, obtained 28 days after the second AZD1222 dose. DNA of the CDR3: TGTGCCAGCAGCTTGACGGGGAGGCACGAGCAGTACTTC. Protein: CASSLTGRHEQYF.